The 19 T cell receptor beta chains given below trace back to one sample, sequenced in a study of long-term antiretroviral therapy in people with HIV. A v3.0 immunoSEQ assay was performed at survey level. Method: immunoSEQ multiplex PCR; TCRdb's copy keeps in-frame clones and lacks some. Of 30,000 to 40,000 clones listed, roughly 77% were seen once; the top ten hold about 3%. Sequences were derived from unsorted PBMCs, sampled 1.9 years after starting antiretroviral therapy. These receptors all stem from a man between 18 and 35 years old with HIV.

The chain links TRBV10-3 to TRBJ1-3; TRBD1 might be the D (5 bases). The CDR3 is 15 amino acids. The germline V gene encodes CDR1 ENHRY and CDR2 SYGVKD. V gave up 3 bases and J gave up 0 bases, with 9 bases separating them. In nucleotides, the CDR3 is TGTGCCATCAGTGACAGGGATAGCTCTGGAAACACCATATATTTT. Translated, it gives CAISDRDSSGNTIYF.

The chain is built from TRBV11-2 and TRBJ2-3; 7 positions match TRBD1. Trimming cost V 5 bases and J 2 bases; bases outside gene matches: 10. The CDR3 is made up of 16 amino acids. Germline-derived CDR1 and CDR2 are SGHAT and FQNNGV. The CDR3 coding sequence is TGTGCCAGCAGCCTTGGAAGGGACAGTCTCACAGATACGCAGTATTTT. Translating gives CASSLGRDSLTDTQYF.

The V and J genes are TRBV5-1 and TRBJ2-3; D gene ambiguous. The CDR3 extends over 12 amino acids. Trimming pared 3 bases from V and 2 bases from J, leaving 4 bases between. Germline values: CDR1 SGHRS, CDR2 YFSETQ. The CDR3 DNA is TGCGCCAGCAGCTCCAACACAGATACGCAGTATTTT. Protein product: CASSSNTDTQYF.

This clone was observed a single time. The chain is built from TRBV5-6 and TRBJ1-5; D gene ambiguous. Trimming stripped 0 bases from V and 4 bases from J, with 8 bases between. The CDR3 runs to 14 residues. Per the germline V gene, CDR1 is SGHDT and CDR2 is YYEEEE. CDR3 sequence (DNA): TGTGCCAGCAGCTTGGGGCAGAATAATCAGCCCCAGCATTTT. Its protein product is CASSLGQNNQPQHF.

CDR3 amino acids: CASSLAQGTETQYF. The DNA for the CDR3 is TGCGCCAGCAGCTTGGCCCAGGGGACGGAGACCCAGTACTTC. The J gene is TRBJ2-5, the V gene TRBV5-1, with a possible D match to TRBD1 (6 bases). The CDR3 totals 14 residues. V was pared by 0 bases and J by 5 bases, with 11 bases between. Germline V gene lookup returns CDR1 SGHRS and CDR2 YFSETQ.

The genes are TRBV25-1 and TRBJ2-3; possible D gene TRBD1, 6 bases. The CDR3 has 15 residues. Germline loops: CDR1 MGHDK, CDR2 SYGVNS. The ends were cut back, 5 bases at V and 9 bases at J, with 21 bases in the middle. CDR3 in DNA: TGTGCCAGCAGTAAACGACAGGAGCCAGATGGAACGCAGTATTTT. It yields the protein CASSKRQEPDGTQYF.

The chain uses TRBV15 and TRBJ2-7, with D unresolved. The CDR3 is made up of 12 amino acids. The V gene lost 2 bases and the J gene lost 3 bases, with 5 bases spanning the gap. CDR1 and CDR2 (germline): LNHNV, YYDKDF (reference sequence). DNA for the CDR3: TGTGCCACCAGCAGAAATGGCTACGAGCAGTACGTC. Translation: CATSRNGYEQYV.

There are a few counts of this clone. V usage is TRBV6-4 and J usage is TRBJ2-3; TRBD2 matches 12 bases. The CDR3 covers 15 residues. Germline CDR1 MRHNA, CDR2 SNTAGT. J was trimmed by 1 base and V by 4 bases; bases with no gene match: 0. The CDR3 region is CASSGTSGGTDTQYF. The CDR3, as DNA: TGTGCCAGCAGTGGGACTAGCGGGGGCACAGATACGCAGTATTTT.

The chain couples TRBV5-4 to TRBJ2-7, with TRBD1 matching 10 bases. Germline CDR1 reads SGHNT; CDR2 reads YYREEE (reference sequence). This CDR3 region has 16 residues. Trimming at V came to 3 bases and at J to 4 bases, leaving 10 bases not matched to a gene. CDR3 sequence reads: CASSSPSGTGVYEQYF. DNA of the CDR3: TGTGCCAGCAGCTCCCCCTCCGGGACAGGGGTGTACGAGCAGTACTTC.

This clone was detected a few times. V and J are TRBV10-1 and TRBJ2-1, with 9 positions matching TRBD2. The CDR3 spans 13 residues. The junction had 5 bases not matched to a gene; V was cut back by 9 bases and J by 5 bases. Germline CDR1 reads WNHNN; CDR2 reads SYGVQD (reference sequence). CDR3: CASSAGGNNEQFF. The CDR3 nucleotides are TGCGCCAGTTCAGCGGGGGGAAACAATGAGCAGTTCTTC.

The J gene is TRBJ2-7, the V gene TRBV18, with a possible D match to TRBD1 (5 bases). The CDR3 is 13 residues long. Germline-derived CDR1 and CDR2 are KGHSH and LQKENI. Trimming stripped 6 bases from V and 2 bases from J, with 11 bases between. The chain's CDR3 is CASSHQGPYEQYF. The CDR3 coding sequence is TGTGCCAGCTCCCACCAGGGTCCCTACGAGCAGTACTTC.

The chain recombines TRBV18 with TRBJ2-1, with 7 bases identical to TRBD2. The CDR3 covers 18 residues. Germline V gene lookup returns CDR1 KGHSH and CDR2 LQKENI. The trim removed 3 bases at V and 1 base at J, leaving 12 bases unmatched. CDR3 nucleotide sequence: TGTGCCAGCTCACCGGCAGCGGGGATCGGAGGATCCTACAATGAGCAGTTCTTC. As protein: CASSPAAGIGGSYNEQFF.

The J gene is TRBJ2-2, the V gene TRBV2; TRBD1 aligns across 7 bases. The CDR3 covers 13 residues. Germline CDR1 SNHLY, CDR2 FYNNEI. The ends lost 11 bases at V and 5 bases at J; junction bases unmatched: 8. CDR3 residues: CAGRQGGTGELFF. Here the CDR3 DNA reads TGTGCCGGACGACAGGGCGGGACCGGGGAGCTGTTTTTT.

V and J are TRBV14 and TRBJ2-1; either TRBD1 or TRBD2 may fit D (5 bases each). This CDR3 is built from 13 residues. V lost 5 bases, J lost 5 bases, and 10 bases lay in between. Germline V gene sequence: CDR1 SGHDN, CDR2 FVKESK. CDR3 sequence reads: CASSYGANNEQFF. CDR3 sequence (DNA): TGTGCCAGCAGCTACGGGGCCAACAATGAGCAGTTCTTC. Using reference TRBV14 and TRBJ2-1 for the parts outside the CDR3, the full variable domain is EAGVTQFPSHSVIEKGQTVTLRCDPISGHDNLYWYRRVMGKEIKFLLHFVKESKQDESGMPNNRFLAERTGGTYSTLKVQPAELEDSGVYFCASSYGANNEQFFGPGTRLTVL.

Only a few counts were recorded for this clone. The chain joins TRBV11-2 to TRBJ2-1, with TRBD1 matching over 7 bases. V lost 4 bases to trimming and J lost 5 bases; unmatched junction nucleotides: 5. The CDR3 runs 14 residues. Germline V gene sequence: CDR1 SGHAT, CDR2 FQNNGV. The CDR3 region has the DNA TGTGCCAGCAGCTACACTGGGACAGACAATGAGCAGTTCTTC. Translation: CASSYTGTDNEQFF.

The chain carries TRBV7-9 and TRBJ1-1; TRBD1 matches at 7 bases. With 7 bases clipped from V and 2 bases from J, the junction kept 4 bases outside the gene matches. The CDR3 runs 13 residues. Germline loops: CDR1 SEHNR, CDR2 FQNEAQ (reference sequence). The CDR3 region is CASTQGENTEAFF. The CDR3 DNA follows: TGTGCCAGCACCCAGGGGGAAAACACTGAAGCTTTCTTT. Together with reference TRBV7-9 and TRBJ1-1, the CDR3 gives the full variable domain: DTGVSQNPRHKITKRGQNVTFRCDPISEHNRLYWYRQTLGQGPEFLTYFQNEAQLEKSRLLSDRFSAERPKGSFSTLEIQRTEQGDSAMYLCASTQGENTEAFFGQGTRLTVV.

The chain is built from TRBV5-1 and TRBJ2-1; D is tentatively TRBD1 or TRBD2 (5 bases each). The CDR3 sequence is 14 residues long. Deletions cut 1 base from V and 5 bases from J, with 10 bases between. Germline-derived CDR1 and CDR2 are SGHRS and YFSETQ. Here the CDR3 reads CASSLLGTDNEQFF. The CDR3 DNA sequence: TGCGCCAGCAGCTTGCTGGGGACCGACAATGAGCAGTTCTTC.

The count of this clone is one. The chain is built from TRBV29-1 and TRBJ1-2; D is uncertain. CDR3 length equals 16 residues. Trimming shortened V by 0 bases and J by 2 bases, and 16 bases separated the two germline ends. Germline CDR1 is SQVTM and CDR2 is ANQGSEA. The CDR3 DNA reads as TGCAGCGTTGAAGAGTGGGTAGAGGGCCGCAACTATGGCTACACCTTC. Its protein product is CSVEEWVEGRNYGYTF.

The chain is built from TRBV19 and TRBJ2-5; D unclear. There are 15 residues in the CDR3. Germline V CDR1 and CDR2: LNHDA, SQIVND (reference sequence). Trimming removed 3 bases at V and 4 bases at J, with 15 bases between. The CDR3 loop is CASSIVPPWRETQYF. Here the CDR3 DNA reads TGTGCCAGTAGTATTGTGCCCCCTTGGAGAGAGACCCAGTACTTC.